The clone carrying this TCR beta chain was detected a few times. Recruits, aged roughly 18 to 95 years, lived in 24 US areas. All recovered Cohort 3 donors got two negative PCRs, got clearance, or saw symptom resolution. From germline, CDR1 is SQVTM and CDR2 ANQGSEA. This CDR3 has 14 amino acids. The V end lost 6 bases, the J end lost 9 bases, and 21 bases lay between the germline ends. Source study methods: Reference gene primer amplification yielded estimated nucleated cell counts. The protocol was immunoSEQ multiplex PCR, while the TCRdb copy is restricted to in-frame clones and leaves out a portion. That table gives V, J and clone size, and the DNA gave D and trimming. The profile covers around 230,000 clones, with about 81% appearing a single time and around 9% taken by the ten largest. These data are taken from a study of blood T cell repertoires in COVID-19.

The sequence was collected from a man in his forties or fifties who had recovered from COVID-19. Sequencing used PBMCs or T cells enriched from blood (not recorded which). This chain connects TRBV29-1 to TRBJ2-1, with a tentative D call TRBD1 (5 bases). CDR3 sequence reads: CSVDRPSPRGEQFF. In nucleotides, the CDR3 is TGCAGCGTCGACAGACCGTCCCCCCGCGGTGAGCAGTTCTTC.